This is a list of T cell receptor beta chains from one sample in a study of regulatory T cells in long-lasting Graves disease. In TCRdb, the multiplex PCR reads were re-called with MiXCR into one record per CDR3 protein. The sample consists of some 450,000 distinct CDR3 sequences, about a quarter of them appearing once. Sequencing used peripheral blood mononuclear cells (PBMCs), obtained when the disease was refractory, from a patient treated with antithyroid drugs. The receptors here all came from a female donor with Graves disease. CDR3s include the opening cysteine and the closing phenylalanine or tryptophan. Each record gives: D gene, J gene, V gene, clone size, CDR3 DNA, CDR3 protein. D genes are given only for firm matches. Rows may omit the clone size; those that give it use once, few, many or a size class.

>TRBD1|TRBJ2-7|TRBV7-2|many
TGTGCCAGCAGCCCAGGTGGACAGGGGCGTCACGAGCAGTACTTC
CASSPGGQGRHEQYF
>TRBD1|TRBJ1-1|TRBV6-1|many
TGTGCCAGCAGTGCCCAGACAGGGGGGAACACTGAAGCTTTCTTT
CASSAQTGGNTEAFF
>.|TRBJ2-4|TRBV20-1|many
TGCAGTGCTAGCCGAGGGGGGGTTGAAAGCAAAAACATTCAGTACTTC
CSASRGGVESKNIQYF
>TRBD1|TRBJ1-2|TRBV19|few
TGTGCCAGTAGTATTCGGGCAGGGGGCGGCTACACCTTC
CASSIRAGGGYTF
>TRBD1|TRBJ1-5|TRBV19|few
TGTGCCAGTACCGGCGGACAGGGGAGAAATCAGCCCCAGCATTTT
CASTGGQGRNQPQHF
>TRBD2|TRBJ2-7|TRBV15|many
TGTGCCACCAGCAGAGATCTAGGACTAGCGGGCCTCGAGCAGTACTTC
CATSRDLGLAGLEQYF
>.|TRBJ2-7|TRBV11-1|many
TGTGCCAGCAGAAGTGGGGGCGGCGGGAGCTCCTACGAGCAGTACTTC
CASRSGGGGSSYEQYF
>TRBD1|TRBJ1-1|TRBV2|.
TGTGCCAGCAGGGAAGGGGCCGGGACAGGGATTTTCTTAAACACTGAAGCTTTCTTT
CASREGAGTGIFLNTEAFF
>.|TRBJ1-5|TRBV6-1|many
TGTGCCAGCAGTCCCTCGTCATCCAATCAGCCCCAGCATTTT
CASSPSSSNQPQHF
>TRBD1|TRBJ2-7|TRBV2|many
TGTGCCAGCAGTGAGGACAGGGCGTACGAGCAGTACTTC
CASSEDRAYEQYF
>.|TRBJ1-2|TRBV28|many
TGTGCCAGCAGTACAGTCAGCTATGGCTACACCTTC
CASSTVSYGYTF
>TRBD1|TRBJ1-6|TRBV6-1|few
TGTGCCAGCAGCCTGGGACAGGGAGGTTCACCCCTCCACTTT
CASSLGQGGSPLHF
>.|TRBJ1-2|TRBV20-1|.
TGCAGTGCTAGATCGGGTACGGGGCACCGAGGCTACACCTTC
CSARSGTGHRGYTF
>.|TRBJ2-2|TRBV12-3/TRBV12-4|many
TGTGCCAGCAGGATGGGAGGCGGGGAGCTGTTTTTT
CASRMGGGELFF
>TRBD2|TRBJ2-1|TRBV11-1|.
TGTGCCAGCAGCTTACCTAGCGGGAGGGCCGGGGGTGAGCAGTTCTTC
CASSLPSGRAGGEQFF
>.|TRBJ1-1|TRBV19|few
TGTGCCAGTACCATTCTCTCGGGGGGGAACACTGAAGCTTTCTTT
CASTILSGGNTEAFF
>TRBD2|TRBJ2-2|TRBV20-1|.
TGCAGTGCTAGCGCTAGCGGCCGAGGGACCGGGGAGCTGTTTTTT
CSASASGRGTGELFF
>.|TRBJ2-3|TRBV20-1|.
TGCAGTGCTAGAGTGAAGAGGCCTCAACCCACAGATACGCAGTATTTT
CSARVKRPQPTDTQYF
>TRBD1|TRBJ2-4|TRBV20-1|.
TGCAGTGCAAGAGCCCCCAACAGGGGGTCTGGAAACATTCAGTACTTC
CSARAPNRGSGNIQYF
>.|TRBJ1-1|TRBV10-2|.
TGCGCCAGCAGTGATAATAGGTGGGGCACTGAAGCTTTCTTT
CASSDNRWGTEAFF
>.|TRBJ1-2|TRBV4-1|.
TGCGCCAGCAGCCAAGTAGGATCAGGGTACTATGGCTACACCTTC
CASSQVGSGYYGYTF
>TRBD1|TRBJ1-6|TRBV2|few
TGTGCCAGCAGAGAAGACAGGGACCCCTATAATTCACCCCTCCACTTT
CASREDRDPYNSPLHF
>TRBD1|TRBJ2-7|TRBV7-2|.
TGTGCCAGCAGCCGGGAAGGGACAGGGAGCTACGAGCAGTACTTC
CASSREGTGSYEQYF
>TRBD2|TRBJ2-3|TRBV12-3/TRBV12-4|.
TGTGCCAGCAGTTTCACTAGCGGGAGAACAGATACGCAGTATTTT
CASSFTSGRTDTQYF
>TRBD2|TRBJ2-7|TRBV3-1|few
TGTGCCAGCAGCCAAGACAGACTAGCGGGAGGGCGGGGAGAGGAGCAGTACTTC
CASSQDRLAGGRGEEQYF
>.|TRBJ2-5|TRBV18|.
TGTGCCAGCTCACCACAGGATCGCGAGACCCAGTACTTC
CASSPQDRETQYF
>.|TRBJ1-6|TRBV28|.
TGTGCCAGAACAGGCGGCGGGAATTCACCCCTCCACTTT
CARTGGGNSPLHF
>TRBD1|TRBJ2-7|TRBV6-5|.
TGTGCCAGCAGTTACGGCGGGACAGGGACCGCCGAGCAGTACTTC
CASSYGGTGTAEQYF
>.|TRBJ1-1|TRBV6-2/TRBV6-3|many
TGTGCCAGCAGTTACTCAAGGGGGGCTCGAGCTGAAGCTTTCTTT
CASSYSRGARAEAFF
>.|TRBJ1-2|TRBV3-1|.
TGTGCCAGCGGCCTCGGACAATACGGCTACACCTTC
CASGLGQYGYTF
>TRBD1|TRBJ1-2|TRBV29-1|.
TGCAGCGTTTCAGGGGGCGACGGCTACACCTTC
CSVSGGDGYTF
>TRBD1|TRBJ1-5|TRBV20-1|.
TGCAGTGCAACGATTAGACAGGGGCCTAGCAATCAGCCCCAGCATTTT
CSATIRQGPSNQPQHF
>.|TRBJ2-2|TRBV28|few
TGTGCCAGCAGGAGACTGACCGCGAACACCGGGGAGCTGTTTTTT
CASRRLTANTGELFF
>TRBD1|TRBJ1-6|TRBV27|few
TGTGCCAGCAGAACAGGGGGCTCCTATAATTCACCCCTCCACTTT
CASRTGGSYNSPLHF
>.|TRBJ2-5|TRBV15|many
TGTGCCACCAGCAGAGATCGCAGGGCAGAGACCCAGTACTTC
CATSRDRRAETQYF